This TCR beta chain stems from a study of T cells in Graves' hyperthyroidism and ophthalmopathy. Study context: Blood from the periphery was taken at initial diagnosis, before any treatment.

RNA transcripts yielded amplified TCR beta CDR3 regions. The HTBI primer set was used in a first-round RT-PCR of the TCR CDR3. Using its own MiXCR run on the multiplex PCR reads, TCRdb lists one record per CDR3 protein. Of about 400,000 distinct CDR3 sequences detected, roughly 15% appear once; the ten largest clones hold 15% to 20%. Ophthalmopathy patients all had a Clinical Activity Score of at least 3, a NOSPECS grade of at least 4 and disease under 3 months old. Clinicians diagnosed patients from clinical symptoms, serum thyroxine and TRAb, thyroid ultrasound and orbital computed tomography. CDR3 length equals 17 residues. Germline values: CDR1 SEHNR, CDR2 FQNEAQ (reference sequence). The junction had 12 bases not matched to a gene; V was cut back by 4 bases and J by 0 bases. This clonotype occurred many times.

The receptor was isolated from a woman aged 60 to 75 with Graves' ophthalmopathy. This chain uses TRBV7-9 with TRBJ2-7; 7 nucleotides agree with TRBD1. Sequenced: blood. The CDR3 spells CASSYARGQDASYEQYF. The CDR3 DNA reads as TGTGCCAGCAGCTACGCCCGAGGACAGGATGCCTCCTACGAGCAGTACTTC.